This T cell receptor beta chain was observed in a study of blood T cell repertoires in COVID-19. Background on the study: The cDNA or gDNA used as material had been derived from T cells, B-cell-depleted T cells, or PBMCs.

Recruited during active infection, patients (from Seattle) were subsequently followed longitudinally. CDR1 and CDR2 from the germline V gene are MNHEY and SMNVEV (reference sequence). The CDR3 extends over 15 amino acids. Losses at the gene ends were 6 bases for V and 3 bases for J; bases not matched to a gene: 7. Per the original data handling: Reference gene primers were amplified, and this amplification served to estimate nucleated cell counts. Sequencing used immunoSEQ multiplex PCR; TCRdb keeps in-frame clones, though not all of them. The DNA was the basis for D and trimming; V, J and clone size are from that table. The sample consists of roughly 380,000 clones, 75% to 90% of them appearing once.

Sequenced input: peripheral blood. The V call is TRBV27, the J call TRBJ2-5, with 10 bases identical to TRBD1. The source of this sequence is a woman aged 40 to 50 with COVID-19, enrolled during active disease. CDR3 bases: TGTGCCAGCAGACCGATGGGGACAGGGGAAGAGACCCAGTACTTC. The encoded protein is CASRPMGTGEETQYF.